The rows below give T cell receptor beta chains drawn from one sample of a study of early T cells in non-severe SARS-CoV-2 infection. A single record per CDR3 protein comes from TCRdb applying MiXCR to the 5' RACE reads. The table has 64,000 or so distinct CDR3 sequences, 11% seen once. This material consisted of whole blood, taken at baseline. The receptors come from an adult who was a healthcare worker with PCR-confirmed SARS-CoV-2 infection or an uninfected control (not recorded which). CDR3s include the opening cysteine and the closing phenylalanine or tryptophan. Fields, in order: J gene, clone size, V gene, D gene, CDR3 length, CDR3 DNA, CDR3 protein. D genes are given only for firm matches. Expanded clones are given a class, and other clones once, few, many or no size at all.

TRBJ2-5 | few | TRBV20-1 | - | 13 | TGCAGTGCTAGGCTCTACCTAAAAGAGACCCAGTACTTC | CSARLYLKETQYF
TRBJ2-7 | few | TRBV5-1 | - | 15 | TGCGCCAGCAGCTTGGATGTCGGGCCCCCCTACGAGCAGTACTTC | CASSLDVGPPYEQYF
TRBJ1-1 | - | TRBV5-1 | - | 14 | TGCGCCAGCAGCTTGGCCTCAAGGACCACTGAAGCTTTCTTT | CASSLASRTTEAFF
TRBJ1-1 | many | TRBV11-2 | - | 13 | TGTGCCAGCAGCTTAGTTGGGTACACTGAAGCTTTCTTT | CASSLVGYTEAFF
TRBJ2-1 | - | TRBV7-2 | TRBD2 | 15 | TGTGCCAGCAGCTTTGAGCGGGGGCAGTACAATGAGCAGTTCTTC | CASSFERGQYNEQFF
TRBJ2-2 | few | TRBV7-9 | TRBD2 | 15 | TGTGCCAGCAGCTTCGCGGGGGGACGCACCGGGGAGCTGTTTTTT | CASSFAGGRTGELFF
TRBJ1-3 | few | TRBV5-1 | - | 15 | TGCGCCAGCAGCGGGGACGGCTCCTCTGGAAACACCATATATTTT | CASSGDGSSGNTIYF
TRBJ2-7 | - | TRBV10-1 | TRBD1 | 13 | TGCGCCAGCAGTACCGGGACAGGGAACGAGCAGTACTTC | CASSTGTGNEQYF
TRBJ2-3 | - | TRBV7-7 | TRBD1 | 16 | TGTGCTACCATCATTCCCGGGACAGGGGACACAGATACGCAGTATTTT | CATIIPGTGDTDTQYF
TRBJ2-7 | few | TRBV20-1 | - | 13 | TGCAGTGCTAGAGCAGGGGGGAATGGCGAGCAGTACTTC | CSARAGGNGEQYF
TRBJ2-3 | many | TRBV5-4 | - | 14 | TGTGCCAGCAGCTTGGCACGGGGTTTAGGTACGCAGTATTTT | CASSLARGLGTQYF
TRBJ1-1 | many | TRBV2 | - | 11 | TGTGCCAGCTCCCGGGGGGGTGAAGCTTTCTTT | CASSRGGEAFF
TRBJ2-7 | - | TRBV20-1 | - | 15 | TGCAGTGCTAGGGGGGTGGAGGGACGGGACTACGAGCAGTACTTC | CSARGVEGRDYEQYF
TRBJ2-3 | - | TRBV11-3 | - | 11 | TGTGCCAGCAGCCAGGGGAATACGCAGTATTTT | CASSQGNTQYF
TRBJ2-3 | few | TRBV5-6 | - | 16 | TGTGCCAGCAGCCCGAGGGCTAGTGGAAGCACAGATACGCAGTATTTT | CASSPRASGSTDTQYF
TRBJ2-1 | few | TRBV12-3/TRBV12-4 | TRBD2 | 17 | TGTGCCAGCAGTCCACTCCCAGCGGGGGGAATCTACAATGAGCAGTTCTTC | CASSPLPAGGIYNEQFF
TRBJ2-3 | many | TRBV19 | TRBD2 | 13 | TGTGCCACCGGCGGGGGGAGCACAGATACGCAGTATTTT | CATGGGSTDTQYF
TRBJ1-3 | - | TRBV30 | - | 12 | TGTGCCTGGACAGTCTCTGGAAACACCATATATTTT | CAWTVSGNTIYF
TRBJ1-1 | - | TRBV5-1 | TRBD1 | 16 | TGCGCCAGCAGCTTCAGACAGGGGATATCGGACACTGAAGCTTTCTTT | CASSFRQGISDTEAFF
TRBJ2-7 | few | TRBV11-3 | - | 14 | TGTGCCAGCAGCTCCGAGGACGGGACCTACGAGCAGTACTTC | CASSSEDGTYEQYF
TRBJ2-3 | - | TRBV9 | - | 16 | TGTGCCAGCAGCGTAGCTAACAGCGTTTACACAGATACGCAGTATTTT | CASSVANSVYTDTQYF
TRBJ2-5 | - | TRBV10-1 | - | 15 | TGCGCCAGCACCGAGCCCGGGGAAGCAGAAGAGACCCAGTACTTC | CASTEPGEAEETQYF
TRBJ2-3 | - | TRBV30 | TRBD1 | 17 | TGTGCCTGGAGTGTTGGCCTGCAGGGGGCTTCACAGAATACGCAGTATTTT | CAWSVGLQGASQNTQYF
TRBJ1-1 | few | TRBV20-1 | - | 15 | TGCAGTGCTAGATTTGGCGGGGGAATGAACACTGAAGCTTTCTTT | CSARFGGGMNTEAFF
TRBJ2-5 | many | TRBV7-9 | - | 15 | TGTGCCAGCAGCCCACGGGGCGGGGGCTCAATCGCCCAGTACTTC | CASSPRGGGSIAQYF
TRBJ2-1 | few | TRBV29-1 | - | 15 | TGCAGCGTTGAAGACGGAATGACAGGCGGGGATGAGCAGTTCTTC | CSVEDGMTGGDEQFF
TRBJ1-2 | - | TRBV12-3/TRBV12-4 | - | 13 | TGTGCCAGCAGACGAGGACAGAACTATGGCTACACCTTC | CASRRGQNYGYTF
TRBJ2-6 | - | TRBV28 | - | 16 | TGTGCCAGCAGTTCGAGCTCACTCTCTGGGGCCAACGTCCTGACTTTC | CASSSSSLSGANVLTF
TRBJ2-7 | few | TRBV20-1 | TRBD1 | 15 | TGCAGTGCTAGGATCCGGGACAGGGTTTCCTACGAGCAGTACTTC | CSARIRDRVSYEQYF
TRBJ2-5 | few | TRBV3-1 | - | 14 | TGTGCCAGCAAGAACCGGGGGTACCAAGAGACCCAGTACTTC | CASKNRGYQETQYF
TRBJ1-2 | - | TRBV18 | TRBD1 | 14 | TGTGCCAGCTCACCTCAGACAGGGTTGAATGGCTACACCTTC | CASSPQTGLNGYTF
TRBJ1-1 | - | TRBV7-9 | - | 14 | TGTGCCAGCAGCTTAGGAGCGTTGAACACTGAAGCTTTCTTT | CASSLGALNTEAFF
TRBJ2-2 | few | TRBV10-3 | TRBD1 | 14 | TGTGCCATACAAGGACAGGGAGTTACCGGGGAGCTGTTTTTT | CAIQGQGVTGELFF
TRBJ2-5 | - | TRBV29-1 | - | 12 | TGCAGCGTTGAAGCCCCAGATGGGGCCCAGTACTTC | CSVEAPDGAQYF
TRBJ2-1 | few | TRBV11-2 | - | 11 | TGTGCCAGCAGCGCGGGGACAAAAAAGTTCTTC | CASSAGTKKFF
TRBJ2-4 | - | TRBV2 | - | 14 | TGTGCCAGCAGTGAAAGGTGGCCCGAAAACATTCAGTACTTC | CASSERWPENIQYF
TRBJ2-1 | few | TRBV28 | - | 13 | TGTGCCAGCGCCGGGACGGCGGACAATGAGCAGTTCTTC | CASAGTADNEQFF
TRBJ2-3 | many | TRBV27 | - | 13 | TGTGCCAGCAGTTTAAGCTACACAGATACGCAGTATTTT | CASSLSYTDTQYF
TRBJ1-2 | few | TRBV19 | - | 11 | TGTGCCAGTGCTACAGTTTATGGCTACACCTTC | CASATVYGYTF
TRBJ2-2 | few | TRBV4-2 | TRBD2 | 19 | TGTGCCAGCAGCCGACGGACTAGCGGGGGAACTACGAACACCGGGGAGCTGTTTTTT | CASSRRTSGGTTNTGELFF
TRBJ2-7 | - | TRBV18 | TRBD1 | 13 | TGTGCCAGCTCGTACCGGGACAGCTACGAGCAGTACTTC | CASSYRDSYEQYF
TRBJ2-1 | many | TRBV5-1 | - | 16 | TGCGCCAGCAGCTTGGGAGACAGGCCCTCCTACAATGAGCAGTTCTTC | CASSLGDRPSYNEQFF
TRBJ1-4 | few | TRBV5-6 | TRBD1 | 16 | TGTGCCAGCAGCAAATACGAGACAGGGAAAGAGGAAAAACTGTTTTTT | CASSKYETGKEEKLFF
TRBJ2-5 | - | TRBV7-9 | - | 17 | TGTGCCAGCAGCTTAGGGGCGGGACTCCGGTACCAAGAGACCCAGTACTTC | CASSLGAGLRYQETQYF
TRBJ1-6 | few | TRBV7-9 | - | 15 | TGTGCCAGCAGCCTCACCCCAGGCCGGAATTCACCCCTCCACTTT | CASSLTPGRNSPLHF
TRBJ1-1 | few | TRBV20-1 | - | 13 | TGCAGTGCTAGAGCCGCTTTGGGGGCGAGTGCTTTCTTT | CSARAALGASAFF
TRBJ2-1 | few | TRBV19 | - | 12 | TGTGCCAGTCGAAGGAGGGGCCATGAGCAGTTCTTC | CASRRRGHEQFF
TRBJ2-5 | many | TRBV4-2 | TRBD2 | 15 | TGTGCCAGCAGCCAAGATCGGGGGGGCCAAGAGACCCAGTACTTC | CASSQDRGGQETQYF
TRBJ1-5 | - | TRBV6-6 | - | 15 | TGTGCCAGCACCCATTGGGGACGGGGCAATCAGCCCCAGCATTTT | CASTHWGRGNQPQHF
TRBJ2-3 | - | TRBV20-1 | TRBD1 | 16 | TGCAGTGCAGGGAACCTACAGGGGGGAAGCACAGATACGCAGTATTTT | CSAGNLQGGSTDTQYF
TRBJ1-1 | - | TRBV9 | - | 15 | TGTGCCAGCAGCGTAGGTCCGGGACTCAACACTGAAGCTTTCTTT | CASSVGPGLNTEAFF
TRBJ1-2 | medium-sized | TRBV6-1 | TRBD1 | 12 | TGTGCCAGCAGGGACAGGCCGAGAGGCTACACCTTC | CASRDRPRGYTF
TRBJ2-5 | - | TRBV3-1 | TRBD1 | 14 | TGTGCCAGCAGCTCCGGGACAGGTCGAGTGACCCAGTACTTC | CASSSGTGRVTQYF